This TCR beta chain was identified in a study of vaccination effects on CD4 cells after COVID-19. For the study at large: Every participant took two doses of the BNT162b2 or mRNA-1273 vaccine. Study results and limitations: Clones induced by infection and by vaccine showed marked clonal contraction late after vaccination.

Before any sequencing was done, the ViraFEST assay used viral peptide pools to expand antigen-specific CD4+ T cells. It was after 10 days of culture that CD4+ T cells were isolated. Among the vaccine recipients, none had a prior SARS-CoV-2 infection, and nucleocapsid antibodies were negative. A few million PBMC were placed in each well, which was supplemented with approximately 9.7 IU/ml IL-2 and roughly 9 ug/ml peptides. Both day 3 and day 7 saw half the medium replaced with IL-2 medium. Data came from immunoSEQ multiplex PCR; TCRdb stores just in-frame clones and leaves some out. The sample includes about 65,000 clones, more than 70% of them seen just once. The germline CDR1 and CDR2 sequences are KGHSH and LQKENI. The CDR3 is made up of 14 amino acids. The V end was cut by 6 bases, the J end by 0 bases, with 11 bases between. Note on this clone: Its antigen is undetermined.

This sequence originates from a human donor who received a COVID-19 vaccine. The material was CD4+ T cells from PBMCs cultured with HCoV-NL63 spike peptides, obtained before COVID-19 vaccination. This chain connects TRBV18 to TRBJ2-5; no reliable D call. CDR3 region: CASSPRTDQETQYF. In DNA form, the CDR3 reads TGTGCCAGCTCCCCTAGGACGGACCAAGAGACCCAGTACTTC.